This TCR beta chain was obtained from a study of T cells after yellow fever vaccination. This CDR3 is 15 amino acids long. Trimming shortened V by 6 bases and J by 3 bases, and 21 bases separated the two germline ends. Germline V gives CDR1 DFQATT, CDR2 SNEGSKA (reference sequence). MiXCR, applied by TCRdb to the 5' RACE reads, yields one record per CDR3 protein. Of around 400,000 distinct CDR3 sequences listed, about 9.9% are singletons. This clonotype originated in a man younger than 35 who received the YFV17D yellow fever vaccine. Sample: PBMCs, taken on the day of the first yellow fever vaccination. The gene calls are TRBV20-1 and TRBJ2-7; perhaps TRBD2 as D (6 bases). In DNA form, the CDR3 reads TGCAGTGCCAGTACCCCAAGACTAGGGATCTACGAGCAGTACGTC. Residues: CSASTPRLGIYEQYV.